Presented here are 4 T cell receptor beta chains from one specimen sequenced in a study of identical twins. MiXCR, applied by TCRdb to the 5' RACE reads, yields one record per CDR3 protein. The sample records 350,000 or so distinct CDR3 sequences, around an eighth being singletons. These data are also associated with another study on yellow fever vaccine responses in identical twins.

Sequenced input: CD8+ T cells sorted from blood. These receptors were collected from a woman aged 18-29 years in good health.

This clonotype has more than one count but fewer than ten. The J gene is TRBJ2-3, the V gene TRBV4-1, with TRBD2 as a possible D gene (7 bases). Germline values: CDR1 MGHRA, CDR2 YSYEKL. CDR3 size: 15 residues. Trimming took off 8 bases at V and 4 bases at J, with 19 bases between the two ends. CDR3 coding DNA: TGCGCCAGCGCCTATGGGGGGGCTCGCGCAGATACGCAGTATTTT. It specifies CASAYGGARADTQYF.

This clonotype was observed at least ten times. The genes are TRBV9 and TRBJ1-3; TRBD1 might be the D (5 bases). The CDR3 has 16 amino acids. Per germline, CDR1 SGDLS and CDR2 YYNGEE. The ends were cut back, 0 bases at V and 2 bases at J, with 12 bases in the middle. This CDR3 is CASSVDPGTAGNTIYF. CDR3 DNA sequence: TGTGCCAGCAGCGTAGACCCAGGGACCGCTGGAAACACCATATATTTT.

V gene TRBV28 combines with J gene TRBJ1-1, with unresolved D. There are 15 residues in the CDR3. In germline, CDR1 is MDHEN, CDR2 SYDVKM. Trimming took off 7 bases at V and 3 bases at J, with 18 bases between the two ends. The chain's CDR3 is CASIPGGSWHTEAFF. CDR3 DNA sequence: TGTGCCAGCATCCCGGGCGGGAGTTGGCACACTGAAGCTTTCTTT.

The chain joins TRBV5-6 to TRBJ2-7; the D is unclear. Trimming stripped 3 bases from V and 3 bases from J, with 7 bases between. This CDR3 region has 12 residues. Germline V gene sequence: CDR1 SGHDT, CDR2 YYEEEE. In DNA, the CDR3 is TGTGCCAGCAGCTCCTCCTTCTACGAGCAGTACGTC. This translates into CASSSSFYEQYV.